This T cell receptor (beta chain) was identified in a study of CD8+CD57+ T cells in acquired aplastic anemia. Across the study: In CD4+ cells, healthy donors produced an average of approximately 11 million reads.

Profiling that covered TCR beta VDJ and CDR3 relied on genomic DNA as its template. One entry per CDR3 protein, called by TCRdb with MiXCR from the reads. Here the sample spans fewer than 250,000 distinct CDR3 sequences, less than 65% being singletons. There are 15 residues in the CDR3. Germline loops: CDR1 SNHLY, CDR2 FYNNEI. The V end was cut by 4 bases, the J end by 0 bases, with 12 bases between. The specimen was sorted CD4+, CD8+, or CD8+CD57+ T cells (not recorded which) from PBMCs. The receptor was isolated from a human donor in good health, serving as a control. The rearrangement links TRBV2 to TRBJ1-2, with D possibly TRBD1 on 5 matching bases. Here the CDR3 reads CASSATGTSNYGYTF. The CDR3 DNA sequence: TGTGCCAGCAGTGCCACGGGGACGTCTAACTATGGCTACACCTTC.